These 7 T cell receptor beta chains were sequenced from one sample in a study of T-cell reconstitution after alpha-beta-depleted transplantation in children. Preparing the TCRbeta library involved the use of unique molecular identifiers. From the PCR reads, TCRdb called clonotypes with MiXCR, one entry per CDR3 protein. The table lists about 610,000 distinct CDR3 sequences, roughly a tenth of them singletons, with about 4% in the top ten. The sequenced sample was PBMCs from the stem cell graft donor, obtained from the stem cell graft. The receptors stem from a human donor who donated a stem cell graft to a child with acute myeloid leukemia.

This chain joins TRBV5-1 and TRBJ2-7; tentatively, D is TRBD1 (5 bases). This CDR3 is built from 15 residues. V lost 2 bases, J lost 0 bases, and 12 bases lay in between. The germline gives CDR1 SGHRS, CDR2 YFSETQ. The CDR3 nucleotides read TGCGCCAGCAGCTTCGACAGTTCACGCTCCTACGAGCAGTACTTC. Its protein product is CASSFDSSRSYEQYF. The full variable domain, completed using reference TRBV5-1 and TRBJ2-7, is KAGVTQTPRYLIKTRGQQVTLSCSPISGHRSVSWYQQTPGQGLQFLFEYFSETQRNKGNFPGRFSGRQFSNSRSEMNVSTLELGDSALYLCASSFDSSRSYEQYFGPGTRLTVT.

This clonotype was observed at least ten times. This rearrangement joins TRBV7-2 to TRBJ2-7; 10 bases match TRBD2. The V gene end was trimmed by 1 base and the J gene end by 12 bases; junction bases not matched to a gene: 9. There are 14 residues in the CDR3. From germline, CDR1 is SGHTA and CDR2 FQGNSA. The CDR3 DNA sequence: TGTGCCAGCAGCTTAGGACGACTAGCGGGCTACAGGTACTTC. Amino acid sequence: CASSLGRLAGYRYF.

This clonotype was observed a handful of times. V gene TRBV12-3 or TRBV12-4 combines with J gene TRBJ2-7; possible D gene TRBD1, 6 bases. The length of the CDR3 is 13 residues. V was clipped by 6 bases and J by 2 bases, with 11 bases between them. CDR3 bases: TGTGCCAGCAGCCACGGACAGACCTACGAGCAGTACTTC. Translating gives CASSHGQTYEQYF.

The chain has TRBV7-2 and TRBJ2-7, with 13 positions matching TRBD2. CDR1 is SGHTA and CDR2 is FQGNSA in the germline V gene. Germline trimming cut 5 bases from V and 5 bases from J; bases unmatched to any gene: 6. The length of the CDR3 is 15 residues. CDR3 in amino acids: CASSLGLAGANEQYF. For the CDR3, the DNA is TGTGCCAGCAGCCTAGGACTAGCGGGGGCGAACGAGCAGTACTTC.

The chain has TRBV5-1 and TRBJ2-5; 15 bases agree with TRBD2. With V trimmed by 4 bases and J by 3 bases, 1 base remained unmatched. The V gene's germline CDR1 is SGHRS and CDR2 YFSETQ. The CDR3 loop spans 15 amino acids. The CDR3 here is CASSGTSGRKETQYF. The CDR3 bases are TGCGCCAGCAGCGGGACTAGCGGGAGGAAAGAGACCCAGTACTTC. Variable domain in full (rest from reference TRBV5-1 and TRBJ2-5): KAGVTQTPRYLIKTRGQQVTLSCSPISGHRSVSWYQQTPGQGLQFLFEYFSETQRNKGNFPGRFSGRQFSNSRSEMNVSTLELGDSALYLCASSGTSGRKETQYFGPGTRLLVL.

This clonotype was seen a handful of times. The CDR3, as DNA: TGTGCCAGCTCACCACAGGGATTGGCCAAAAACATTCAGTACTTC. This sequence encodes CASSPQGLAKNIQYF. The chain uses TRBV18 and TRBJ2-4; no reliable D call. Trimming took off 1 base at V and 1 base at J, with 8 bases between the two ends. This CDR3 spans 15 amino acids. CDR1 is KGHSH, CDR2 LQKENI, per germline.

This clonotype was recorded many times. The CDR3 DNA reads TGTGCCAGCAGAAGACCGGACAGGGCCTACGAGCAGTACTTC. This translates into CASRRPDRAYEQYF. The chain joins TRBV7-2 to TRBJ2-7; 8 bases agree with TRBD1. Germline V CDR1 and CDR2: SGHTA, FQGNSA. The V gene end was trimmed by 6 bases and the J gene end by 2 bases; junction bases not matched to a gene: 6. The CDR3 is 14 residues long.